The rows below give T cell receptor beta chains drawn from one sample of a study of blood T cell repertoires in COVID-19. Produced via immunoSEQ multiplex PCR; TCRdb's table is partial and in-frame only. The table records 200,000 to 250,000 clones, approximately 88% of them present only once. Sequenced material: PBMCs or T cells enriched from blood (not recorded which). The receptors were sampled from a woman in her twenties or thirties who had been exposed to COVID-19. CDR3s include the opening cysteine and the closing phenylalanine or tryptophan. A D gene is named only where the DNA matches it firmly. Clone size, where shown, is once, few, many, or a class for clones that have expanded.

>TRBD1|TRBV2|TRBJ1-5|many|14
CASRAGGGNQPQHF
TGTGCCAGCAGGGCAGGGGGCGGCAATCAGCCCCAGCATTTT
>TRBD1|TRBV28|TRBJ1-4|few|15
CASSFEDRGGEKLFF
TGTGCCAGCAGTTTTGAGGACAGGGGGGGGGAAAAACTGTTTTTT
>TRBD1|TRBV19|TRBJ1-1|-|13
CARPNQGASGAFF
TGTGCCAGGCCGAATCAGGGGGCATCTGGAGCTTTCTTT
>TRBD2|TRBV15|TRBJ2-7|-|16
CATSFGTSGRTYEQYF
TGTGCCACCAGTTTTGGGACTAGCGGGAGGACCTACGAGCAGTACTTC
>-|TRBV7-9|TRBJ1-3|-|15
CASSLRRWSGNTIYF
TGTGCCAGCAGCTTACGCAGATGGTCTGGAAACACCATATATTTT
>-|TRBV7-6|TRBJ2-7|-|14
CASSLTGAPYEQYF
TGTGCCAGCAGCTTAACGGGAGCTCCCTACGAGCAGTACTTC
>-|TRBV6-5|TRBJ1-5|-|13
CASRELSNQPQHF
TGTGCCAGCAGGGAGCTTAGCAATCAGCCCCAGCATTTT
>-|TRBV7-9|TRBJ2-7|-|15
CASSSLGEPSYEQYF
TGTGCCAGCAGCTCCTTAGGAGAACCGTCCTACGAGCAGTACTTC
>TRBD1|TRBV30|TRBJ1-5|-|12
CAWSDRGRPQHF
TGTGCCTGGAGTGACAGGGGACGGCCCCAGCATTTT
>-|TRBV5-4|TRBJ2-7|-|13
CASSTRTGHEQYF
TGTGCCAGCAGCACTCGAACAGGGCACGAGCAGTACTTC
>TRBD2|TRBV7-9|TRBJ2-2|-|18
CASSLGWSGTTSTGELFF
TGTGCCAGCAGCTTAGGGTGGAGCGGGACTACTTCCACCGGGGAGCTGTTTTTT
>TRBD2|TRBV6-5|TRBJ2-5|-|15
CASSTTSGPQETQYF
TGTGCCAGCAGTACAACTAGCGGACCACAAGAGACCCAGTACTTC
>TRBD1|TRBV24-1|TRBJ2-3|-|16
CATSAPGQGATDTQYF
TGTGCCACCAGTGCTCCGGGACAGGGGGCAACAGATACGCAGTATTTT
>TRBD1|TRBV15|TRBJ2-3|-|14
CATSKGQTTDTRYF
TGTGCCACCAGCAAGGGACAGACCACAGATACGCGGTATTTT
>-|TRBV7-3|TRBJ2-3|-|15
CASSAGGSDTDTQYF
TGTGCCAGCAGCGCCGGTGGCAGCGACACAGATACGCAGTATTTT
>-|TRBV7-8|TRBJ1-3|few|16
CASSPGTGVSGNTIYF
TGTGCCAGCAGCCCCGGTACGGGAGTCTCCGGAAACACCATATATTTT
>-|TRBV5-1|TRBJ2-4|-|17
CASSSIQGPVTKNIQYF
TGCGCCAGCAGTTCCATACAGGGCCCGGTTACCAAAAACATTCAGTACTTC